This T cell receptor (beta chain) was captured in a study of regulatory T cells in long-lasting Graves disease. Time point specified: persistent/refractory GD, antithyroid drugs over 5 years with positive TRAb. TCR sequences were obtained from RNA taken from PBMCs. This clonotype was counted only a few times. With iRepertoire HTBI primers and Arm-PCR of CDR3 regions, TCR beta libraries were built. MiXCR, run by TCRdb on the multiplex PCR reads, gives a single entry per CDR3 protein. The sample has 650,000 to 700,000 distinct CDR3 sequences, around 30% seen once; the top ten hold 35% to 55%. The J segment lost 1 base and the V segment lost 8 bases, leaving 0 bases of the junction unmatched. The CDR3 is 13 amino acids. The V gene's germline CDR1 is LGHDT and CDR2 YNNKEL (reference sequence).

This material consisted of peripheral blood mononuclear cells (PBMCs), taken when the disease was refractory, from a patient treated with antithyroid drugs. The sequence was collected from a female donor with Graves disease. The chain employs TRBV3-1 and TRBJ1-1; 11 bases align to TRBD1. CDR3 sequence reads: CASGQGANTEAFF. DNA of the CDR3: TGTGCCAGCGGACAGGGGGCGAACACTGAAGCTTTCTTT.